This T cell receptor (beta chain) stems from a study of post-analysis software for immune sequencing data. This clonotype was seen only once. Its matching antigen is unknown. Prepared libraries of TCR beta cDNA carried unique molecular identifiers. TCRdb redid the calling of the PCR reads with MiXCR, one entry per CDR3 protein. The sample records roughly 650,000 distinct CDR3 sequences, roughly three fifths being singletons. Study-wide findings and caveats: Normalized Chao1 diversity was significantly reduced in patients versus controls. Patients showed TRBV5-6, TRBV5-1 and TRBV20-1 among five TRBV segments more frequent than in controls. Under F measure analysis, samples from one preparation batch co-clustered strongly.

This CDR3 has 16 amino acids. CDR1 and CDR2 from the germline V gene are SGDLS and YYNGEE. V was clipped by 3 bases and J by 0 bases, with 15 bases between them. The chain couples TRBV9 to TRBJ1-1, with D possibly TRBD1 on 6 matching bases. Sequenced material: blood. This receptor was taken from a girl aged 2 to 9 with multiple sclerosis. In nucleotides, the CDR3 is TGTGCCAGCAGCGCTTACTCGGGACACTTGAACACTGAAGCTTTCTTT. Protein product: CASSAYSGHLNTEAFF.